This is a list of T cell receptor beta chains from one sample in a study of blood T cell repertoires in COVID-19. Generated by immunoSEQ multiplex PCR, the TCRdb table keeps only in-frame clones and is missing some. The table shows about 180,000 clones, with approximately 85% occurring only once. The sequencing input was peripheral blood. The receptors shown here come from a man aged 60-69 years with acute or convalescent COVID-19. CDR3s include the opening cysteine and the closing phenylalanine or tryptophan. Fields, in order: J gene, D gene, clone size, V gene, CDR3 protein, CDR3 DNA. D genes are given only for firm matches. The size field is filled for only some rows; it gives once, few, many or a size class.

j_gene: TRBJ2-7
d_gene: -
abundance: -
v_gene: TRBV28
CDR3aa: CASRTRLGGGKRDF
CDR3nt: TGTGCCAGCAGGACCCGTTTGGGAGGGGGAAAAAGGGACTTC

j_gene: TRBJ2-1
d_gene: -
abundance: -
v_gene: TRBV27
CDR3aa: CASSWTVAYNEQFF
CDR3nt: TGTGCCAGCAGTTGGACAGTTGCCTACAATGAGCAGTTCTTC

j_gene: TRBJ2-3
d_gene: -
abundance: -
v_gene: TRBV4-2
CDR3aa: CASTPWVSAEGADTQYF
CDR3nt: TGTGCCAGCACCCCATGGGTATCGGCGGAAGGCGCAGATACGCAGTATTTT

j_gene: TRBJ1-2
d_gene: TRBD1
abundance: -
v_gene: TRBV5-1
CDR3aa: CASSSQGADGYTF
CDR3nt: TGCGCCAGCAGCTCACAGGGGGCGGATGGCTACACCTTC

j_gene: TRBJ1-4
d_gene: -
abundance: -
v_gene: TRBV19
CDR3aa: CASSIPGSDEKLFF
CDR3nt: TGTGCCAGTAGTATCCCGGGGTCGGATGAAAAACTGTTTTTT

j_gene: TRBJ2-1
d_gene: TRBD2
abundance: -
v_gene: TRBV5-4
CDR3aa: CASSLRASGSYNEQFF
CDR3nt: TGTGCCAGCAGCTTGCGGGCTAGCGGATCCTACAATGAGCAGTTCTTC

j_gene: TRBJ1-2
d_gene: -
abundance: -
v_gene: TRBV27
CDR3aa: CASSALEAHYGYTF
CDR3nt: TGTGCCAGCAGTGCCCTGGAGGCCCACTATGGCTACACCTTC

j_gene: TRBJ2-3
d_gene: -
abundance: -
v_gene: TRBV5-6
CDR3aa: CASSFRGPLNGADTQYF
CDR3nt: TGTGCCAGCAGCTTCCGGGGTCCTCTTAACGGAGCAGATACGCAGTATTTT

j_gene: TRBJ1-1
d_gene: TRBD1
abundance: -
v_gene: TRBV19
CDR3aa: CASSSGQGNTEAFF
CDR3nt: TGTGCCAGTAGTTCGGGACAGGGGAACACTGAAGCTTTCTTT

j_gene: TRBJ2-5
d_gene: TRBD2
abundance: -
v_gene: TRBV7-6
CDR3aa: CASSLGPGLAVQETQYF
CDR3nt: TGTGCCAGCAGCTTAGGCCCCGGCCTAGCGGTCCAAGAGACCCAGTACTTC

j_gene: TRBJ2-3
d_gene: -
abundance: -
v_gene: TRBV9
CDR3aa: CASSGGGISTDTQYF
CDR3nt: TGTGCCAGCAGCGGGGGGGGCATTAGCACAGATACGCAGTATTTT

j_gene: TRBJ2-7
d_gene: TRBD1
abundance: -
v_gene: TRBV19
CDR3aa: CASSPPGQGSYEQYF
CDR3nt: TGTGCCAGTAGCCCGCCGGGACAGGGATCCTACGAGCAGTACTTC

j_gene: TRBJ2-7
d_gene: TRBD2
abundance: -
v_gene: TRBV12-3/TRBV12-4
CDR3aa: CASLGTSGYEQYF
CDR3nt: TGTGCCAGCCTCGGGACTAGCGGCTACGAGCAGTACTTC

j_gene: TRBJ1-3
d_gene: -
abundance: -
v_gene: TRBV5-1
CDR3aa: CASSLHGVGNTIYF
CDR3nt: TGCGCCAGCAGCTTGCACGGGGTAGGAAACACCATATATTTT

j_gene: TRBJ1-2
d_gene: -
abundance: -
v_gene: TRBV10-3
CDR3aa: CAMTNANYGYTF
CDR3nt: TGTGCCATGACAAACGCTAACTATGGCTACACCTTC

j_gene: TRBJ1-5
d_gene: TRBD1
abundance: -
v_gene: TRBV6-5
CDR3aa: CATSSGQVSNQPQHF
CDR3nt: TGTGCCACTTCAAGCGGACAGGTTAGCAATCAGCCCCAGCATTTT

j_gene: TRBJ2-3
d_gene: TRBD2
abundance: -
v_gene: TRBV4-2
CDR3aa: CASSQDLRGEPTDTQYF
CDR3nt: TGTGCCAGCAGCCAAGACCTACGGGGGGAGCCCACAGATACGCAGTATTTT

j_gene: TRBJ2-7
d_gene: -
abundance: -
v_gene: TRBV27
CDR3aa: CASSFRLGNEQYF
CDR3nt: TGTGCCAGCAGTTTTAGACTAGGAAACGAGCAGTACTTC

j_gene: TRBJ1-1
d_gene: -
abundance: -
v_gene: TRBV28
CDR3aa: CASRAGDTEAFF
CDR3nt: TGTGCCAGCAGAGCAGGGGACACTGAAGCTTTCTTT

j_gene: TRBJ1-1
d_gene: TRBD1
abundance: -
v_gene: TRBV18
CDR3aa: CASSHKQGANTEAFF
CDR3nt: TGTGCCAGCTCGCATAAACAGGGGGCGAACACTGAAGCTTTCTTT

j_gene: TRBJ1-2
d_gene: -
abundance: few
v_gene: TRBV24-1
CDR3aa: CATSDRFYGYTF
CDR3nt: TGTGCCACCAGTGATCGTTTCTATGGCTACACCTTC

j_gene: TRBJ2-5
d_gene: TRBD2
abundance: -
v_gene: TRBV6-5
CDR3aa: CASRLAGGGKTQYF
CDR3nt: TGTGCCAGCAGATTAGCGGGAGGGGGGAAGACCCAGTACTTC

j_gene: TRBJ1-1
d_gene: -
abundance: -
v_gene: TRBV28
CDR3aa: CASTLGGIVTEAFF
CDR3nt: TGTGCCAGCACCCTAGGGGGTATCGTCACTGAAGCTTTCTTT

j_gene: TRBJ2-5
d_gene: -
abundance: -
v_gene: TRBV12-3/TRBV12-4
CDR3aa: CASLLRETQYF
CDR3nt: TGTGCCAGCCTTCTCCGGGAGACCCAGTACTTC

j_gene: TRBJ2-3
d_gene: -
abundance: -
v_gene: TRBV7-2
CDR3aa: CASSWRRLTDTQYF
CDR3nt: TGTGCCAGCAGCTGGAGAAGGCTCACAGATACGCAGTATTTT

j_gene: TRBJ2-7
d_gene: -
abundance: -
v_gene: TRBV7-2
CDR3aa: CASSLGRDYEQYF
CDR3nt: TGTGCCAGCAGCTTAGGCAGGGACTACGAGCAGTACTTC

j_gene: TRBJ2-1
d_gene: TRBD1
abundance: -
v_gene: TRBV28
CDR3aa: CASSFSDRDNEQFF
CDR3nt: TGTGCCAGCAGTTTCAGTGACAGGGACAATGAGCAGTTCTTC

j_gene: TRBJ1-4
d_gene: -
abundance: -
v_gene: TRBV7-9
CDR3aa: CASSLREDEKLFF
CDR3nt: TGTGCCAGCAGTCTTCGGGAAGATGAAAAACTGTTTTTT

j_gene: TRBJ2-5
d_gene: -
abundance: -
v_gene: TRBV7-2
CDR3aa: CASSSGSGGPQETQYF
CDR3nt: TGTGCCAGCAGCTCCGGTAGCGGAGGGCCCCAAGAGACCCAGTACTTC

j_gene: TRBJ1-5
d_gene: -
abundance: -
v_gene: TRBV28
CDR3aa: CASTQLAQPQHF
CDR3nt: TGTGCCAGCACTCAACTCGCCCAGCCCCAGCATTTT

j_gene: TRBJ2-7
d_gene: TRBD1
abundance: -
v_gene: TRBV6-5
CDR3aa: CASRMTGDLSYEQYF
CDR3nt: TGTGCCAGCAGGATGACAGGGGATTTGTCGTACGAGCAGTACTTC

j_gene: TRBJ1-1
d_gene: TRBD1
abundance: -
v_gene: TRBV6-4
CDR3aa: CASSQEPGTAEAFF
CDR3nt: TGTGCCAGCAGCCAAGAACCGGGGACAGCTGAAGCTTTCTTT

j_gene: TRBJ2-1
d_gene: TRBD2
abundance: -
v_gene: TRBV28
CDR3aa: CASRLAGNNEQFF
CDR3nt: TGTGCCAGCAGGCTAGCGGGTAACAATGAGCAGTTCTTC

j_gene: TRBJ2-1
d_gene: -
abundance: few
v_gene: TRBV20-1
CDR3aa: CSASKQRLVDNEQFF
CDR3nt: TGCAGTGCTAGTAAGCAGCGGTTGGTGGACAATGAGCAGTTCTTC

j_gene: TRBJ2-5
d_gene: TRBD2
abundance: -
v_gene: TRBV18
CDR3aa: CASSPTRTSGRQGETQYF
CDR3nt: TGTGCCAGCTCACCGACGAGGACTAGCGGGAGGCAGGGAGAGACCCAGTACTTC

j_gene: TRBJ2-1
d_gene: TRBD2
abundance: -
v_gene: TRBV4-2
CDR3aa: CASSQDYSSGIVTEQFF
CDR3nt: TGTGCCAGCAGCCAAGATTATAGTAGCGGGATCGTCACTGAGCAGTTCTTC

j_gene: TRBJ2-1
d_gene: TRBD2
abundance: -
v_gene: TRBV14
CDR3aa: CASSQGIAGAKQFF
CDR3nt: TGTGCCAGCAGCCAAGGGATAGCGGGAGCCAAGCAGTTCTTC

j_gene: TRBJ1-1
d_gene: -
abundance: -
v_gene: TRBV7-9
CDR3aa: CASSLGTGGTSEAFF
CDR3nt: TGTGCCAGCAGCTTAGGGACGGGGGGCACGAGTGAAGCTTTCTTT

j_gene: TRBJ2-7
d_gene: TRBD2
abundance: -
v_gene: TRBV3-1/TRBV3-2
CDR3aa: CASSLILAGASHEQYF
CDR3nt: TGTGCCAGCAGCCTCATACTAGCGGGAGCTAGCCACGAGCAGTACTTC

j_gene: TRBJ2-4
d_gene: TRBD2
abundance: -
v_gene: TRBV4-3
CDR3aa: CASSQLAGGWDIQYF
CDR3nt: TGCGCCAGCAGCCAACTAGCGGGAGGTTGGGACATTCAGTACTTC

j_gene: TRBJ2-3
d_gene: -
abundance: -
v_gene: TRBV27
CDR3aa: CASSSLPAGNTQYF
CDR3nt: TGTGCCAGCAGTTCCCTACCGGCGGGTAATACGCAGTATTTT

j_gene: TRBJ2-1
d_gene: TRBD2
abundance: -
v_gene: TRBV5-1
CDR3aa: CASSATGGRNEQFF
CDR3nt: TGCGCCAGCAGCGCCACCGGCGGGAGGAATGAGCAGTTCTTC

j_gene: TRBJ2-3
d_gene: -
abundance: few
v_gene: TRBV7-7
CDR3aa: CASSPGQGRVDTQYF
CDR3nt: TGTGCTAGCAGCCCCGGGCAGGGGCGGGTAGATACGCAGTATTTT

j_gene: TRBJ2-5
d_gene: TRBD1
abundance: -
v_gene: TRBV5-1
CDR3aa: CASSDGQGTETQYF
CDR3nt: TGCGCCAGCAGCGACGGACAGGGTACAGAGACCCAGTACTTC

j_gene: TRBJ2-7
d_gene: -
abundance: few
v_gene: TRBV28
CDR3aa: CASSPGRGEQYF
CDR3nt: TGTGCCAGCAGCCCAGGCCGGGGCGAGCAGTACTTC

j_gene: TRBJ1-2
d_gene: -
abundance: -
v_gene: TRBV3-1/TRBV3-2
CDR3aa: CASSQEGLGEKYGYTF
CDR3nt: TGTGCCAGCAGCCAAGAAGGACTCGGAGAAAAATATGGCTACACCTTC

j_gene: TRBJ1-5
d_gene: -
abundance: -
v_gene: TRBV28
CDR3aa: CASSRAGSNQPQHF
CDR3nt: TGTGCCAGCAGCCGGGCAGGGAGCAATCAGCCCCAGCATTTT

j_gene: TRBJ2-7
d_gene: -
abundance: -
v_gene: TRBV7-8
CDR3aa: CASSLWGLSEQYF
CDR3nt: TGTGCCAGCAGCTTATGGGGGCTTAGTGAGCAGTACTTC

j_gene: TRBJ2-6
d_gene: -
abundance: -
v_gene: TRBV19
CDR3aa: CASSIASSGANVLTF
CDR3nt: TGTGCCAGTAGTATAGCTAGCTCTGGGGCCAACGTCCTGACTTTC

j_gene: TRBJ2-1
d_gene: TRBD2
abundance: -
v_gene: TRBV2
CDR3aa: CASSEISGPTHEQFF
CDR3nt: TGTGCCAGCAGTGAGATTAGCGGGCCAACCCATGAGCAGTTCTTC

j_gene: TRBJ2-1
d_gene: TRBD2
abundance: -
v_gene: TRBV4-2
CDR3aa: CASSQDRTSGNNEQFF
CDR3nt: TGTGCCAGCAGCCAAGATAGGACTAGCGGAAACAATGAGCAGTTCTTC

j_gene: TRBJ2-1
d_gene: TRBD2
abundance: -
v_gene: TRBV18
CDR3aa: CASSPRLAGERADNEQFF
CDR3nt: TGTGCCAGCTCACCTCGGCTAGCGGGAGAACGGGCTGACAATGAGCAGTTCTTC

j_gene: TRBJ2-7
d_gene: TRBD1
abundance: -
v_gene: TRBV5-1
CDR3aa: CASSLDVTGAGEQYF
CDR3nt: TGCGCCAGCAGCTTGGACGTGACAGGGGCGGGAGAGCAGTACTTC

j_gene: TRBJ2-2
d_gene: -
abundance: -
v_gene: TRBV19
CDR3aa: CASSIVGGTGELFF
CDR3nt: TGTGCCAGTAGTATTGTGGGGGGCACCGGGGAGCTGTTTTTT